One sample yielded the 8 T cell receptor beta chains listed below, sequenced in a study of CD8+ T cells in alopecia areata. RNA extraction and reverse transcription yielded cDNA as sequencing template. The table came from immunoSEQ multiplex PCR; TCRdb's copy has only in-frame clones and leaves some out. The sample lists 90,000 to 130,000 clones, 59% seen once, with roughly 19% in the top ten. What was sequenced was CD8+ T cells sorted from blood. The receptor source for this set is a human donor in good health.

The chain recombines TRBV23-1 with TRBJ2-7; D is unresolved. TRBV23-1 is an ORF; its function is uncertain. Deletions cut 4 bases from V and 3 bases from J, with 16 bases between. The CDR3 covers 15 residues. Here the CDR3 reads CASSPPIRYSYEQYF. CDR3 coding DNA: TGCGCCAGCAGTCCCCCGATCAGGTATAGCTACGAGCAGTACTTC.

CDR3 nucleotides: TGTGCCAGCAGCTTCGGTTCGGAGGTCGGGACCCAGTACTTC. It codes for CASSFGSEVGTQYF. V gene TRBV13 combines with J gene TRBJ2-5, with a possible D match to TRBD2 (5 bases). Trimming stripped 3 bases from V and 7 bases from J, with 15 bases between. The CDR3 is 14 amino acids. Germline assignment: CDR1 PRHDT and CDR2 FYEKMQ (reference sequence). The full variable domain, its missing parts supplied by reference TRBV13 and TRBJ2-5, is AAGVIQSPRHLIKEKRETATLKCYPIPRHDTVYWYQQGPGQDPQFLISFYEKMQSDKGSIPDRFSAQQFSDYHSELNMSSLELGDSALYFCASSFGSEVGTQYFGPGTRLLVL.

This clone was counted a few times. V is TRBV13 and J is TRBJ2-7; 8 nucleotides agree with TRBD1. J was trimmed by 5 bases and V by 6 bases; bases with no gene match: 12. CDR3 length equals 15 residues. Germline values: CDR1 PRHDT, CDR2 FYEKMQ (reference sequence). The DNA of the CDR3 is TGTGCCAGCAGGCCCCGAGGGACAGGAGCCCACGAGCAGTACTTC. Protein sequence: CASRPRGTGAHEQYF.

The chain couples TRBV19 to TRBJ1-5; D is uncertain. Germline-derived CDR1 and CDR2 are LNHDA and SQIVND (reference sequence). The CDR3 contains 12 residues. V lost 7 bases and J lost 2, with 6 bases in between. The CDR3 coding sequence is TGTGCCAGTACTTTCGGCAATCAGCCCCAGCATTTT. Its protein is CASTFGNQPQHF.

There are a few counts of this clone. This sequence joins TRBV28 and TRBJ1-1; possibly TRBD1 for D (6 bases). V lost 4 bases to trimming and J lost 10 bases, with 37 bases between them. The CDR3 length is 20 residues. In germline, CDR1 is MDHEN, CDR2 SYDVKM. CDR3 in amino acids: CASSSTIGTLGTSRLGGAFF. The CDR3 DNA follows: TGTGCCAGCAGTTCAACGATTGGGACGCTAGGCACGTCGAGGTTAGGGGGAGCTTTCTTT.

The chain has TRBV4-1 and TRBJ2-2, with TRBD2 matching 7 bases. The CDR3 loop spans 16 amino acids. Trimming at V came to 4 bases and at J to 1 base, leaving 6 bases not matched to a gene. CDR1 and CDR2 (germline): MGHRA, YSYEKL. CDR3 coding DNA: TGCGCCAGCAGCCCCAGGGAGCGGGAGAACACCGGGGAGCTGTTTTTT. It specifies CASSPRERENTGELFF.

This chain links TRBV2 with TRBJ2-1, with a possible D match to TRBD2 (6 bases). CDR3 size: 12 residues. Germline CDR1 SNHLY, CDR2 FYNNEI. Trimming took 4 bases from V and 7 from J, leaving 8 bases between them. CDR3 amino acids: CASSVEGNEQFF. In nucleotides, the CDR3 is TGTGCCAGCAGTGTGGAGGGGAATGAGCAGTTCTTC.

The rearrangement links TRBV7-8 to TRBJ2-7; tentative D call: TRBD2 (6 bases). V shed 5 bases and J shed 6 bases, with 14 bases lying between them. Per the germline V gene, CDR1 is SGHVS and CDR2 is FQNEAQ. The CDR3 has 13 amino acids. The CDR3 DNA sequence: TGTGCCAGCAGCCCCGCTCCCGGGGGCGAGCAGTACTTC. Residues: CASSPAPGGEQYF.